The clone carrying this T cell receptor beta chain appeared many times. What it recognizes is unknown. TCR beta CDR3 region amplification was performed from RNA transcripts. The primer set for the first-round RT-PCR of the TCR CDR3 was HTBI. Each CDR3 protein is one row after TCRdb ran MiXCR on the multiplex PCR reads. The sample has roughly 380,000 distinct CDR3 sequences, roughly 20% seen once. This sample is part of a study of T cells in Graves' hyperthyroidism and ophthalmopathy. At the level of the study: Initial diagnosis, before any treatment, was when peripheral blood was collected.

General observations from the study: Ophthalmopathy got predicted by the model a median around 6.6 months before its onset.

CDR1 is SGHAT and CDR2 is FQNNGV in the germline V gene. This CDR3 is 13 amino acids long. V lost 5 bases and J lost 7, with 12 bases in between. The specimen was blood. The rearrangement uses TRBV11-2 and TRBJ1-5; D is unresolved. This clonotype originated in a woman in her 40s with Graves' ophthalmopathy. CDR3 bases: TGTGCCAGCAGCGTAGGAAGCCTACAGCCCCAGCATTTT. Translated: CASSVGSLQPQHF.